The 16 T cell receptor beta chains below were found in one sample sequenced in a study of T cells in Graves' hyperthyroidism and ophthalmopathy. RNA transcripts were the template for amplifying TCR beta CDR3 regions. HTBI primers were employed in a first-round RT-PCR of the TCR CDR3. Using its own MiXCR run on the multiplex PCR reads, TCRdb lists one record per CDR3 protein. The data hold about 700,000 distinct CDR3 sequences, with nearly 45% observed a single time. The sequenced sample consisted of peripheral blood or thyroid tissue (not recorded which). The receptors were gathered from an adult man with Graves' disease, either hyperthyroidism or ophthalmopathy (not recorded which).

This sequence joins TRBV7-2 and TRBJ2-2; D not resolved. V lost 2 bases to trimming and J lost 0 bases, with 10 bases between them. This CDR3 comprises 16 residues. Germline CDR1 and CDR2: SGHTA and FQGNSA. The CDR3 region is CASSLPRVTNTGELFF. CDR3 sequence (DNA): TGTGCCAGCAGCTTACCAAGGGTAACGAACACCGGGGAGCTGTTTTTT. The variable domain in full, completed from reference TRBV7-2 and TRBJ2-2, reads GAGVSQSPSNKVTEKGKDVELRCDPISGHTALYWYRQSLGQGLEFLIYFQGNSAPDKSGLPSDRFSAERTGGSVSTLTIQRTQQEDSAVYLCASSLPRVTNTGELFFGEGSRLTVL.

The chain couples TRBV2 to TRBJ2-5, with TRBD2 identical over 7 bases. CDR1 is SNHLY and CDR2 is FYNNEI in the germline V gene. The V gene end was trimmed by 6 bases and the J gene end by 5 bases; junction bases not matched to a gene: 6. The CDR3 loop spans 13 amino acids. CDR3 protein: CASRRTRAETQYF. DNA of the CDR3: TGTGCCAGCAGACGGACTAGGGCCGAGACCCAGTACTTC.

This clonotype was counted at least ten times. This chain connects TRBV24-1 to TRBJ2-2; D gene ambiguous. The CDR3 is 15 amino acids. Germline V lookup: CDR1 KGHDR, CDR2 SFDVKD. Trimming took off 4 bases at V and 0 bases at J, with 8 bases between the two ends. The CDR3 DNA is TGTGCCACCAGTGAGACAAACGCGAACACCGGGGAGCTGTTTTTT. Translation gives CATSETNANTGELFF.

This clonotype was found many times. The chain recombines TRBV19 with TRBJ2-7; TRBD1 might be the D (6 bases). CDR1 is LNHDA, CDR2 SQIVND, per germline (reference sequence). V lost 5 bases, J lost 2 bases, and 10 bases lay in between. The CDR3 consists of 13 residues. CDR3 residues: CASSPGQTYEQYF. The CDR3 DNA is TGTGCCAGTAGTCCCGGACAGACCTACGAGCAGTACTTC.

The chain combines TRBV2 with TRBJ2-2, with 7 bases identical to TRBD1. This CDR3 has 15 amino acids. The V and J ends lost 6 bases and 4 bases, in that order; junction bases with no gene match: 8. Germline CDR1 and CDR2: SNHLY and FYNNEI. CDR3 in amino acids: CASSPTGIRTGELFF. The DNA for the CDR3 is TGTGCCAGCAGCCCGACAGGGATACGCACCGGGGAGCTGTTTTTT.

The chain employs TRBV4-1 and TRBJ1-2; 9 nucleotides agree with TRBD1. The CDR3 loop spans 14 amino acids. Per the germline V gene, CDR1 is MGHRA and CDR2 is YSYEKL. Trimming took 5 bases from V and 4 from J; bases not matched to a gene: 5. Here the CDR3 reads CASSGTDRGYGYTF. The CDR3 DNA is TGCGCCAGCAGCGGAACGGACAGGGGCTATGGCTACACCTTC.

The chain has TRBV12-3 or TRBV12-4 and TRBJ1-2, with 8 bases aligning to TRBD1. This CDR3 is 14 amino acids long. Losses at the gene ends were 5 bases for V and 8 bases for J; bases not matched to a gene: 10. DNA of the CDR3: TGTGCCAGCAGTGACTCCGGACAGGGCGGCGGCTACACCTTC. Encoded protein: CASSDSGQGGGYTF.

This clonotype was found many times. The chain has TRBV19 and TRBJ1-1; D not resolved. The CDR3 is made up of 10 amino acids. CDR1 is LNHDA and CDR2 is SQIVND in the germline V gene (reference sequence). This CDR3 reads CGSGLTEAFF. CDR3 DNA sequence: TGTGGCTCAGGACTGACTGAAGCTTTCTTT.

This clonotype was found many times. CDR3 residues: CASSLTASGGELFF. CDR3 nucleotide sequence: TGTGCCAGCAGCTTAACGGCTAGTGGCGGGGAGCTGTTTTTT. The J gene is TRBJ2-2, the V gene TRBV7-3; no firm D call. The V end lost 0 bases, the J end lost 7 bases, and 9 bases lay between the germline ends. Germline lookup yields CDR1 SGHTA and CDR2 FQGTGA. The CDR3 is 14 residues long.

In this sample, this clonotype turned up many times. This sequence joins TRBV10-3 and TRBJ1-1, with D hard to call. CDR3 size: 13 residues. V gave up 7 bases and J gave up 0 bases, with 9 bases separating them. From germline, CDR1 is ENHRY and CDR2 SYGVKD. The CDR3 nucleotides read TGTGCCATCACCACGTTCATGAACACTGAAGCTTTCTTT. Protein sequence: CAITTFMNTEAFF.

The rearrangement joins TRBV20-1 to TRBJ1-2; D is perhaps TRBD1 (5 bases). This CDR3 comprises 14 residues. The V gene's germline CDR1 is DFQATT and CDR2 SNEGSKA (reference sequence). The ends were cut back, 2 bases at V and 4 bases at J, with 14 bases in the middle. As DNA, the CDR3 is TGCAGTGCTAGACCCAGGGCCTTAAGCTATGGCTACACCTTC. It translates to CSARPRALSYGYTF.

The sample holds one count of this clonotype. The chain recombines TRBV19 with TRBJ2-3; 7 bases are shared with TRBD1. The V gene end was trimmed by 5 bases and the J gene end by 2 bases; junction bases not matched to a gene: 10. There are 16 residues in the CDR3. Germline CDR1 reads LNHDA; CDR2 reads SQIVND (reference sequence). The CDR3 loop is CASSAHRQGPTDTQYF. As DNA, the CDR3 is TGTGCCAGTAGTGCCCACCGACAGGGCCCCACAGATACGCAGTATTTT.

The chain recombines TRBV7-2 with TRBJ2-2, with D perhaps matching TRBD1 or TRBD2 (5 bases each). The CDR3 is 11 residues long. CDR1 is SGHTA, CDR2 FQGNSA, per germline. With 11 bases removed from V and 6 bases from J, the gap between germline ends came to 10 bases. The CDR3: CAWRGAGELFF. The CDR3 DNA follows: TGTGCCTGGAGAGGGGCCGGGGAGCTGTTTTTT.

As to this clonotype: A clone one base away is much larger, so this may be a read error. The V gene is TRBV15, the J gene TRBJ1-5, with D uncertain. The CDR3 contains 13 residues. The V gene lost 5 bases and the J gene lost 4 bases, with 9 bases spanning the gap. Per the germline V gene, CDR1 is LNHNV and CDR2 is YYDKDF (reference sequence). CDR3 nucleotide sequence: TGTGCCACCAGCTTAGATCCAAATCAGCCCCAGCATTTT. Its protein product is CATSLDPNQPQHF.

In regard to this clonotype: The likely explanation is a read error, given a far larger clone one base away. The chain recombines TRBV7-9 with TRBJ2-7, with a possible D match to TRBD1 (6 bases). The CDR3 is 13 residues long. Germline V gene data show CDR1 as SEHNR and CDR2 as FQNEAQ (reference sequence). CDR3 amino acids: CASSPGQSYGQYF. The CDR3 bases are TGTGCCAGCAGCCCCGGACAGTCCTACGGGCAGTACTTC.

The chain links TRBV7-9 to TRBJ2-7; D possibly corresponds to TRBD2 (5 bases). This CDR3 has 15 residues. Trimming took 5 bases from V and 2 from J, leaving 16 bases between them. In germline, CDR1 is SEHNR, CDR2 FQNEAQ (reference sequence). The DNA of the CDR3 is TGTGCCAGCAGCCCGTTCGGCGGGCCTACCTACGAGCAGTACTTC. It encodes CASSPFGGPTYEQYF.